This entry is about one T cell receptor beta chain. What it binds is not known. The treatment here: approximately 11-day PBMC culture with coronavirus spike peptide pools or control peptides (ViraFEST assay). In the ViraFEST assay, peptide-pool expansion preceded TCR sequencing of expanded clonotypes. This entry belongs to a study of vaccination and CD4 T cells after COVID-19. Looking at the study overall: From HCoV-229E, HCoV-OC43, HCoV-NL63 and SARS-CoV-2, overlapping spike peptides were used to stimulate the cells.

This CDR3 spans 13 amino acids. Germline loops: CDR1 DFQATT, CDR2 SNEGSKA (reference sequence). Unmatched junction bases numbered 8, after V lost 6 bases and J lost 7 bases. Oncomine TCR Beta short-read sequencing was applied to DNA from cultured CD4+ T cells. Via MiXCR, TCRdb re-called the PCR reads, giving one row per CDR3 protein. The data contain about 13,000 distinct CDR3 sequences, roughly 27% of them singletons. The origin of this receptor is a human donor who received a COVID-19 vaccine. Sequencing was performed on CD4+ T cells from blood, cultured in vitro, taken before SARS-CoV-2 vaccination. The J gene is TRBJ2-1, the V gene TRBV20-1; 8 nucleotides align to TRBD2. CDR3 coding DNA: TGCAGTGCCCCGGGACTAGTAGGTAATGAGCAGTTCTTC. This encodes CSAPGLVGNEQFF.